This T cell receptor beta chain was identified during a study of blood T cell repertoires in COVID-19. Study background: PBMCs, B-cell-depleted T cells, or T cells provided the cDNA or gDNA that made up the material.

Authors' methods: Estimation of nucleated cell counts was performed using reference gene primer amplification. Clones were read by immunoSEQ multiplex PCR, and TCRdb kept only the in-frame ones, dropping some. That table gives V, J and clone size, and the DNA gave D and trimming. The sample shows about 150,000 clones, 84% of them seen only once. Germline V gene data show CDR1 as MNHEY and CDR2 as SVGAGI. This CDR3 is built from 13 residues. Germline trimming cut 11 bases from V and 3 bases from J; bases unmatched to any gene: 10. This sequence originates from a woman in her 50s with acute or convalescent COVID-19. V usage is TRBV6-5 and J usage is TRBJ2-7; 7 bases fit TRBD2. Specimen: peripheral blood. The CDR3 DNA sequence: TGTGCCGGGGGGGGACTCAGTTTCTACGAGCAGTACTTC. Protein product: CAGGGLSFYEQYF.